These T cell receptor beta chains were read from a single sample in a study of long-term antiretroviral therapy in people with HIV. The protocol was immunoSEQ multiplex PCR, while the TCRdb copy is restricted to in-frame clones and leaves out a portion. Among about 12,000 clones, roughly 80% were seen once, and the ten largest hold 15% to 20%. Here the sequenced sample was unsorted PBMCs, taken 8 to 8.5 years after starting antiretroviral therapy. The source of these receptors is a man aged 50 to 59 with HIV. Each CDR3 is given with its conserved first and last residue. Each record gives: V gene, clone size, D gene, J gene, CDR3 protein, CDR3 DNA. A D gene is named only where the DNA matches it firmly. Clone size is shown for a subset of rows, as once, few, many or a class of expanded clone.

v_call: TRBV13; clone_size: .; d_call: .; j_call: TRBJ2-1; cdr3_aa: CASSSARDANEQFF; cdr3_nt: TGTGCCAGCAGCTCGGCTAGGGACGCAAATGAGCAGTTCTTC
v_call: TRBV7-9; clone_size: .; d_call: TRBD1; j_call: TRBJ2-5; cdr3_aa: CASSPRTGFGPQETQYF; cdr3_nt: TGTGCCAGCAGCCCCAGGACAGGGTTCGGGCCCCAAGAGACCCAGTACTTC
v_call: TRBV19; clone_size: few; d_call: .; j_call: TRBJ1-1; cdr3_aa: CASSIDLNTEAFF; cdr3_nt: TGTGCCAGTAGTATTGACCTGAACACTGAAGCTTTCTTT
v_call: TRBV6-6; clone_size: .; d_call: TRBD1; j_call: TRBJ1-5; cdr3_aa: CASGRDRANQPQHF; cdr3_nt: TGTGCCAGCGGCCGGGACAGGGCCAATCAGCCCCAGCATTTT
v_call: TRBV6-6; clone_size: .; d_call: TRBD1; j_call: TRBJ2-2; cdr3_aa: CASSWVTGDKGELFF; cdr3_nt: TGTGCCAGCAGTTGGGTCACAGGGGATAAAGGGGAGCTGTTTTTT
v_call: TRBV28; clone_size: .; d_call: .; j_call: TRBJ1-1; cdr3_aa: CASSLGVIEAFF; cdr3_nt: TGTGCCAGCAGTTTAGGGGTAATTGAAGCTTTCTTT
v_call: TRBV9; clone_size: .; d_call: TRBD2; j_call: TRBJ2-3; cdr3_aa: CASSVGLASSDTQYF; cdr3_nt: TGTGCCAGCAGCGTTGGACTAGCGAGCTCAGATACGCAGTATTTT
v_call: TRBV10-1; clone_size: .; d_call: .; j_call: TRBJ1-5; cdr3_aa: CASSESWAGQPQHF; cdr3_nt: TGCGCCAGCAGTGAGTCCTGGGCGGGACAGCCCCAGCATTTT
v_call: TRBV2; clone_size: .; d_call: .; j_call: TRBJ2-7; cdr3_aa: CASSPPGEQYF; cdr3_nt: TGTGCCAGCAGTCCCCCCGGGGAGCAGTACTTC
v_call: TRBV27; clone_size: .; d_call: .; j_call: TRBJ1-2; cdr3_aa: CASSLSTGYGYTF; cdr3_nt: TGTGCCAGCAGTTTATCGACCGGGTATGGCTACACCTTC
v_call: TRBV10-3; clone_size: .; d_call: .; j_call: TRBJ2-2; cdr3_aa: CAISEFEGGSPTGELFF; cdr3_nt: TGTGCCATCAGTGAATTTGAGGGGGGCAGTCCTACCGGGGAGCTGTTTTTT
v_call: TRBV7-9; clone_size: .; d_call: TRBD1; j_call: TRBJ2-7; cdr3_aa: CASIPTGGPYEQYF; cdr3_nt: TGTGCCAGCATCCCGACAGGGGGCCCTTACGAGCAGTACTTC
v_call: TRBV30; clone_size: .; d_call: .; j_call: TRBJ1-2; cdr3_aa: CAWSDGADGYTF; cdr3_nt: TGTGCCTGGAGTGACGGAGCAGATGGCTACACCTTC
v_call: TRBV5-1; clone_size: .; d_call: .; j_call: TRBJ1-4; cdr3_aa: CASSLRQVNTNEKLFF; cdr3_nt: TGCGCCAGCAGCCTCCGACAGGTTAACACTAATGAAAAACTGTTTTTT
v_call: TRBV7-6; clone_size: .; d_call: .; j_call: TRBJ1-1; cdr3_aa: CASSMGWGNLNTEAFF; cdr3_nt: TGTGCCAGCAGTATGGGGTGGGGGAATTTGAACACTGAAGCTTTCTTT
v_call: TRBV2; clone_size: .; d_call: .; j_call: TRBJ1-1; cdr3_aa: CASRGNTEAFF; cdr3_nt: TGTGCCAGCCGGGGAAACACTGAAGCTTTCTTT
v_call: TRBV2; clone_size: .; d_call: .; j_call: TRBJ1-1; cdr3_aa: CATLPGYSGAFF; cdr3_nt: TGTGCCACCTTGCCGGGGTATTCTGGAGCTTTCTTT
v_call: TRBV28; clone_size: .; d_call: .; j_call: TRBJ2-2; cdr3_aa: CASSFGILDGELFF; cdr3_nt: TGTGCCAGCAGTTTTGGGATTCTGGACGGGGAGCTGTTTTTT
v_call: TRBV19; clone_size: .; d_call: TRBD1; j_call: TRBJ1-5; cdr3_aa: CASSTRQGSNQPQHF; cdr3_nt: TGTGCCAGTAGTACTCGACAGGGAAGCAATCAGCCCCAGCATTTT
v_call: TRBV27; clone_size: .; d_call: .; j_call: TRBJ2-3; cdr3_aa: CASRRLSSSTDTQYF; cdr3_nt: TGTGCCAGCCGTCGACTATCGTCAAGCACAGATACGCAGTATTTT
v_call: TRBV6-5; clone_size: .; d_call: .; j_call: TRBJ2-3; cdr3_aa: CASSYSTAPTDTQYF; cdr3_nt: TGTGCCAGCAGTTACTCCACAGCTCCCACAGATACGCAGTATTTT
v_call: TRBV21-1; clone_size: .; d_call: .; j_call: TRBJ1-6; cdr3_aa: CASSKALYIGLGAPLHF; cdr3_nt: TGTGCCAGCAGCAAGGCCTTGTACATCGGTCTAGGGGCACCCCTCCACTTT
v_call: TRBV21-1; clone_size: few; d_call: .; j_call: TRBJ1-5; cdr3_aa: CASRSGTGGKPQHF; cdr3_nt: TGTGCCAGCAGGTCCGGGACAGGGGGCAAGCCCCAGCATTTT
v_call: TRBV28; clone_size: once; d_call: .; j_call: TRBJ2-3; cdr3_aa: CASSLSISGTDTQYF; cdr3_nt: TGTGCCAGCAGTTTAAGTATCAGCGGGACAGATACGCAGTATTTT
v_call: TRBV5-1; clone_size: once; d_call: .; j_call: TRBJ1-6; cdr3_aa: CASSFTGYNSPLHF; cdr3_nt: TGCGCCAGCAGCTTTACAGGTTATAATTCACCCCTCCACTTT
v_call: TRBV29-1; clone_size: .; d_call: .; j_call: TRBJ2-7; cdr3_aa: CSGLGDGSYEQYF; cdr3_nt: TGCAGCGGATTGGGGGATGGCTCCTACGAGCAGTACTTC